This T cell receptor (beta chain) stems from a study of T cells and copy number aberrations in small-cell lung cancer (dated by TCRdb to the early 2020s). Turning to the overall study: To relate T cell metrics to mutations and copy number aberrations, the same tumor regions underwent both TCR repertoire sequencing and whole-exome sequencing. Tumor TCR data were available for some 16 patients, and 11 to 15 patients had TCR data from both tumor and normal tissue. The paper as a whole reports these results and caveats: Tumors had lower T-cell density, richness and clonality than adjacent lung tissue, though the difference in density was not significant. All specimens were formalin-fixed paraffin-embedded tissue, which is known to introduce sequencing artifacts. The study was limited by a small sample size because surgical resection is uncommon in small-cell lung cancer, and validation of the findings is required.

The donors were limited-stage small-cell lung cancer patients whose surgical resection took place in Hangzhou, China, between the late 2000s and the early 2020s. Every donor went straight to surgery with no preoperative chemotherapy or radiotherapy, and no donor was given immunotherapy either before or after surgery. In the sequenced cohort of more than 15 patients, every patient was either a smoker or a heavy second-hand smoker. Adjacent normal lung was collected at least 2 cm from the tumor margin and was morphologically confirmed by two pathologists to be free of malignant cells. To characterize heterogeneity of the T cell repertoire, the study applied multi-region TCR-beta sequencing to resected limited-stage small-cell lung cancers and to tumor-adjacent lung tissue. The AllPrep DNA/RNA FFPE Kit (Qiagen) was used to extract genomic DNA from FFPE tissue. Of note for this clone: Its antigen is currently not known. Per-base quality was not reported, and no clone a single base away is much larger than it.

Using multiplexed V- and J-gene primers, the immunoSEQ hsTCRB Kit amplified TCR-beta CDR3 regions from genomic DNA. Unique DNA barcodes were added in a second PCR, and the samples were pooled together with one negative control and one positive control. An Illumina MiSeq running a 150-cycle paired-end protocol was used to sequence the pooled TCR-beta libraries. In the paper's pipeline: Adaptive Biotechnologies processed the raw sequencing data into a report containing normalized, annotated TCR-beta repertoires. T-cell density was computed as TCR-beta templates normalized to usable DNA, which was estimated by amplifying housekeeping genes. Richness was defined as the count of unique rearrangements, and clonality was defined as 1 minus Pielou's evenness. Held by TCRdb, this immuneACCESS table contains in-frame sequences only and omits some clones. Under half of the omission traces to an unresolved V gene where checked; the cause of the rest is unknown. The V and J calls and the clone size are those of that table, but D and trimming were determined from the DNA. The sample records roughly 3,000 clones, around 79% of which are singletons. Clones ranked in the top ten supply about a tenth of the sample.

The sequence derives from a man in his fifties or sixties with small cell lung cancer. Sequenced material: normal tissue next to the tumor.

The CDR3 protein is CASRRQMADYGYTF. Read as DNA, the sequence is TGTGCCAGCAGACGACAGATGGCGGACTATGGCTACACCTTC. Recombination joined TRBV2 with TRBJ1-2; TRBD1 could be the D gene, as 5 bases match. CDR1 and CDR2, looked up from the germline V gene, are SNHLY and FYNNEI. Taken from cysteine to phenylalanine, the CDR3 has 14 residues. Only the CDR3 DNA is retained, 42 bases long and in frame from the first base. V lost 6 bases and J lost 3 bases; the stretch between them is 14 bases long.